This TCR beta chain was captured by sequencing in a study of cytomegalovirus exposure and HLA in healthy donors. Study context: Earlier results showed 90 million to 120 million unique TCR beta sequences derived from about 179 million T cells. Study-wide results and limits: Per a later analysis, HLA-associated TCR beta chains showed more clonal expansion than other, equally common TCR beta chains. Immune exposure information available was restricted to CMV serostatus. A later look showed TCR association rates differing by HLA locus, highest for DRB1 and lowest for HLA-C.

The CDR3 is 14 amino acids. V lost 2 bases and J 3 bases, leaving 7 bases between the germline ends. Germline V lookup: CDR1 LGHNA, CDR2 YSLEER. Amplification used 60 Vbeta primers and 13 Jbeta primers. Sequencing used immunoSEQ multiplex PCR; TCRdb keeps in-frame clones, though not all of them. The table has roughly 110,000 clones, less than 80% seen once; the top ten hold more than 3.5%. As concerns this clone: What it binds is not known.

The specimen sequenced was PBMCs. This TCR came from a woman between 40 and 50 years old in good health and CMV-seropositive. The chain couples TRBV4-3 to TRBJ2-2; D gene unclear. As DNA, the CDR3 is TGCGCCAGCAGCCAAATCACAGACACCGGGGAGCTGTTTTTT. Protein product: CASSQITDTGELFF.